Included here is one T cell receptor (beta chain) sequence, with context. These data originate in a study of blood T cell repertoires in COVID-19. About the research overall: Acute and convalescent COVID-19 specimens originated in the United States, Italy and Spain. T cells, B-cell-depleted T cells, or PBMCs provided the cDNA or gDNA that served as material.

Per the original methods: Amplified reference gene primers provided the basis for estimating nucleated cell counts. The repertoire was sequenced with immunoSEQ multiplex PCR; TCRdb's copy has only in-frame clones and lacks some. The V and J calls and clone size are taken from that table; D and trimming were inferred from the DNA. The sample records some 260,000 clones, roughly 90% being singletons. Germline V lookup: CDR1 MNHEY, CDR2 SVGEGT. Trimming removed 0 bases from V and 0 bases from J, with 11 bases in between. The CDR3 consists of 16 residues. Sequencing used peripheral blood. The chain is built from TRBV6-2 or TRBV6-3 and TRBJ1-1, with TRBD1 as a possible D gene (6 bases). The source is a woman aged 30 to 39 with acute or convalescent COVID-19. CDR3 amino acids: CASSYSRTVMNTEAFF. CDR3 bases: TGTGCCAGCAGTTACTCAAGGACAGTAATGAACACTGAAGCTTTCTTT.